Each of the 3 T cell receptor beta chains below was sequenced from the same sample in a study of shared clonotypes between healthy human individuals. The assay was immunoSEQ multiplex PCR, and TCRdb's table has in-frame clones only and misses some. The sample lists roughly 2.1 million clones; 85% to 95% were seen once. CD45RO negativity and positive selection for CCR7 defined naive CD8 cells, a population that excluded terminally differentiated effector memory CD45RA+ cells. Sequencing used naive CD8+ T cells from PBMCs. The origin of the receptors is a man younger than 35 in good health. Some clones in this sample may be carry-over from other donors' samples.

The chain carries TRBV28 and TRBJ2-1; D is undetermined. In germline, CDR1 is MDHEN, CDR2 SYDVKM. The V end lost 5 bases, the J end lost 13 bases, and 30 bases lay between the germline ends. This CDR3 contains 17 residues. The CDR3 is CASSVTFPLTPVRLQFF. CDR3 nucleotides: TGTGCCAGCAGTGTCACCTTCCCGCTGACCCCCGTCCGTCTCCAGTTCTTC.

This clone was picked up one time. Other nucleotide sequences in the sample specify the same CDR3. The rearrangement joins TRBV28 to TRBJ2-7, with TRBD1 matching over 10 bases. The CDR3 is made up of 13 amino acids. The germline gives CDR1 MDHEN, CDR2 SYDVKM. V dropped 6 bases and J dropped 3; count of bases not matched to a gene: 2. Written as DNA, the CDR3 is TGTGCCAGCAGCTGGGACAGGGGCTACGAGCAGTACTTC. It encodes CASSWDRGYEQYF.

The V gene is TRBV19, the J gene TRBJ2-7; TRBD2 might be the D (5 bases). Germline assignment: CDR1 LNHDA and CDR2 SQIVND (reference sequence). There are 12 residues in the CDR3. Deletions cut 10 bases from V and 0 bases from J, with 10 bases between. CDR3 in DNA: TGTGCCACTTCGGGATCCTCCTACGAGCAGTACTTC. Protein: CATSGSSYEQYF.